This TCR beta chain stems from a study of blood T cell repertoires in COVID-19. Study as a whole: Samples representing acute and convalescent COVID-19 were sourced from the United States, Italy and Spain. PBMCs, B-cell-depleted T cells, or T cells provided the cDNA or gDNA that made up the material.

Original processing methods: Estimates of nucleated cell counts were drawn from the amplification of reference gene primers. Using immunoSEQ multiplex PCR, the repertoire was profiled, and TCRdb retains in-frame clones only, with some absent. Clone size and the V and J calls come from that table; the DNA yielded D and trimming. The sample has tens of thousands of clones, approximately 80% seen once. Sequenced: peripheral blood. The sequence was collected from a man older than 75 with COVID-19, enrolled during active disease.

CDR3 DNA: TGTGCCAGTAGTCCTCGGACAGGGAGCAATGAAAAACTGTTTTTT. Translating gives CASSPRTGSNEKLFF. The chain is built from TRBV19 and TRBJ1-4, with 8 bases that match TRBD1. The ends lost 5 bases at V and 5 bases at J; junction bases unmatched: 7. The CDR3 loop spans 15 amino acids. Germline lookup yields CDR1 LNHDA and CDR2 SQIVND (reference sequence).